Below, one TCR beta chain is given with its context. There are a few counts of this clonotype. Its antigen is unknown. A much larger clone sits a single nucleotide away, making a read error possible. The entry originates in a study of molecular identifiers for immune sequencing clone quantification (dated by TCRdb to the late 2010s). For the study in its entirety: For a replicate experiment, RNA from around 20,000 or 99,000 naive CD8 T cells was divided into five aliquots, of which four were sequenced. This methods study benchmarked molecular-identifier clustering-based TCR repertoire sequencing (MIDCIRS) and TCR RNA copy counting, using CD8 T cells to do so. Here is what the overall study found, with its caveats: Spiked-in Jurkat TCR RNA (10 copies' worth), which is not part of the donor repertoire, was contained in the naive libraries. Identical TCR molecules sharing a barcode could cause highly expanded clone sizes to be underestimated. In CMV-specific effector cells, clones with more than 20 RNA copies contained over 97% of molecules, whereas in naive cells such clones contained under 1% of molecules. Modeling gave roughly 2.9 recovered TCR RNA copies per cell versus around 9.9 by digital PCR, implying about 30% capture efficiency. Even against a background of 750,000 to 1,000,000 naive CD8 T cells, spiked-in Jurkat TCR RNA amounting to a single cell's worth was reported to be detectable. When barcode sub-clustering was not used, chimeric consensus sequences inflated TCR diversity, with chimeras reaching as high as 47%.

The germline V gene sets CDR1 to SGHRS and CDR2 to YFSETQ. The CDR3 sequence holds 15 residues, the cysteine and phenylalanine included. CDR3 DNA only is kept here, 45 bases in frame from base 1. Libraries of naive CD8 T cells were generated from roughly 20,000 to 1,000,000 sorted cells, with 10%, 30% or 50% of the purified RNA used. On a BD FACSAria II, naive CD8 T cells were FACS-sorted as CD8+CD4-CCR7+CD45RA+ and collected into RLT Plus buffer. To test detection sensitivity, Jurkat RNA equal to under 13 TCR copies was added to samples of about 20,000-1,000,000 naive CD8 T cells. CD8 T cells were enriched with RosetteSep CD8+ T Cell Enrichment Cocktail and Ficoll-Paque, followed by ACK red cell lysis. Library creation used PCR. These reads were obtained on an Illumina HiSeq 4000. Bulk TCR libraries were made following a previously described method, with the TCR primers given in Table S5. Purification of total RNA was performed with the Qiagen AllPrep DNA/RNA kit. Before any analysis, reads coming from multiple sequencing runs of the same library were combined into one pool. The source study handled its data this way. Reads were retained only if an exact TCR constant sequence was present, and the retained reads were trimmed to 150 nt and grouped according to their 12-nt molecular barcodes. Reads inside each barcode group were sub-clustered using a 15% Levenshtein threshold, and a quality-weighted consensus sequence was constructed for each RNA molecule. Non-functional sequences were discarded, and so were lower-count sequences lying one edit away from another sequence. Based on a fit of two negative binomial distributions, barcode sub-clusters having less than 20% of the maximum read count were discarded. In TCRdb, the public reads were trimmed at Q25 with fastp and aligned with MiXCR, with productive beta chains retained. Identical CDR3 proteins give one entry, which carries the most common genes and DNA. The V and J calls shown here were made by TCRdb, not taken from the authors' results. This sample lists about 640,000 distinct CDR3 sequences; nearly 20% were detected once. The ten largest make up approximately 0.9% of the sample.

The clonotype comes from a human donor in good health. Some libraries in this study had Jurkat cell RNA spiked in. This receptor chain uses TRBV5-1 and TRBJ2-3; the D segment could be TRBD1, given 6 matching bases. Source material: naive CD8+ T cells from blood, with Jurkat cell RNA spiked in. The cell subset or site label corresponds to: FACS-sorted CD8+CD4-CCR7+CD45RA+ naive T cells. CDR3 sequence: CAGRLTGQTTDTQYF. The nucleotides are TGCGCCGGCAGGCTCACCGGACAGACCACAGATACGCAGTATTTT.